This entry describes one T cell receptor (beta chain). Its antigen is currently unknown. The sample originates from a study of T cells in Graves' hyperthyroidism and ophthalmopathy. Notes on the study in general: Blood also carried most thyroid clonotypes expanded above 0.001. Onset of ophthalmopathy came a median roughly 6.9 months after the model predicted it.

Losses at the gene ends were 0 bases for V and 2 bases for J; bases not matched to a gene: 6. Germline V CDR1 and CDR2: SGHTS, YDEGEE. CDR3 length: 16 residues. PBMCs were derived from more than 8 ml fresh peripheral blood. Template material for amplifying TCR beta CDR3 regions consisted of RNA transcripts. First-round RT-PCR targeting the TCR CDR3 was performed with the HTBI primer set. TCRdb called the multiplex PCR reads again in MiXCR, with one record for every CDR3 protein. The table has about 420,000 distinct CDR3 sequences, roughly 14% seen once. The sample consisted of blood. The rearrangement links TRBV5-8 to TRBJ2-7; 9 bases are a match to TRBD1. The clonotype was recovered from a woman under 30 with Graves' hyperthyroidism. The CDR3, as DNA: TGTGCCAGCAGCTTGGAAATAGGGACAGGGCCCTACGAGCAGTACTTC. This sequence encodes CASSLEIGTGPYEQYF.